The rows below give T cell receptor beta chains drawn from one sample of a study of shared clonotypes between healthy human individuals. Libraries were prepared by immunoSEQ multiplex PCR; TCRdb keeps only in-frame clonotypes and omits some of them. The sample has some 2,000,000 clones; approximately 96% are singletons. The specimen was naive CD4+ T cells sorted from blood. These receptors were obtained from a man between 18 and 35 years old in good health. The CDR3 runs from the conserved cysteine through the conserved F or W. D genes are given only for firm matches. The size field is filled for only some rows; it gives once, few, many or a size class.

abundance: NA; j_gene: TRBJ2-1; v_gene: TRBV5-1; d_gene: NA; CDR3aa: CASSLGSRSSYNEQFF; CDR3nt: TGCGCCAGCAGCTTGGGGTCGCGGAGCTCCTACAATGAGCAGTTCTTC
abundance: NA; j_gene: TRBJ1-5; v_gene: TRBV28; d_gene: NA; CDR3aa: CASSPPGIGPQHF; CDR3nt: TGTGCCAGCAGTCCACCGGGAATTGGGCCCCAGCATTTT
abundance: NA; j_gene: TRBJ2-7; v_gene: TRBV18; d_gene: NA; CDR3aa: CASSPSRGPTYEQYF; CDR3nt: TGTGCCAGCTCACCTTCCAGGGGCCCCACCTACGAGCAGTACTTC
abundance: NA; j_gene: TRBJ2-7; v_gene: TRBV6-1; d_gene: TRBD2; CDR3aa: CASSGGLAGVEQYF; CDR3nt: TGTGCCAGCAGTGGGGGACTAGCGGGAGTCGAGCAGTACTTC
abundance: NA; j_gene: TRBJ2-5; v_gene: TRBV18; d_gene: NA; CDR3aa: CASSPLIQETQYF; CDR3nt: TGTGCCAGCTCACCGTTAATACAAGAGACCCAGTACTTC
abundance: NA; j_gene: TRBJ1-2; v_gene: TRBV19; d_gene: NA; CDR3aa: CASSNSAEQHGYTF; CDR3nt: TGTGCCAGTAGTAATTCTGCGGAACAGCATGGCTACACCTTC
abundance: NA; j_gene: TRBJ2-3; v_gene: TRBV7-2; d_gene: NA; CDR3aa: CASSNQDSSTDTQYF; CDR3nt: TGTGCCAGCAGCAACCAGGACAGCTCCACAGATACGCAGTATTTT
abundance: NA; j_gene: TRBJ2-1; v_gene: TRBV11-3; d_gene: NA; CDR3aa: CASSPLSGRGPSTEQFF; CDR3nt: TGTGCCAGCAGCCCACTCTCGGGGCGGGGCCCCTCTACGGAGCAGTTCTTC
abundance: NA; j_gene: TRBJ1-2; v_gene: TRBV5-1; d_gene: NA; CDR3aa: CASSLFPADYGYTF; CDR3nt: TGCGCCAGCAGCTTGTTTCCAGCAGACTATGGCTACACCTTC
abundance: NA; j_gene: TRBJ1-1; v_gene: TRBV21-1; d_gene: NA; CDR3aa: CASSNPSGVANTEAFF; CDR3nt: TGTGCCAGCAGCAATCCTTCAGGGGTTGCGAACACTGAAGCTTTCTTT
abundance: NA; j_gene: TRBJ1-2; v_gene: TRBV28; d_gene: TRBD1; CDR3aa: CASSTGGKGYTF; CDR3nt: TGTGCCAGCAGCACAGGGGGCAAAGGCTACACCTTC
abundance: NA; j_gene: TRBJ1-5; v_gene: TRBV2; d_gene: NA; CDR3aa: CASSRRGAHNQPQHF; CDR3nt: TGTGCCAGCAGTCGACGGGGGGCCCACAATCAGCCCCAGCATTTT
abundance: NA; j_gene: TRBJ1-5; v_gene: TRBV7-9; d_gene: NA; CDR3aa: CASSSASQPQHF; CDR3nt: TGTGCCAGCAGCTCTGCTAGTCAGCCCCAGCATTTT
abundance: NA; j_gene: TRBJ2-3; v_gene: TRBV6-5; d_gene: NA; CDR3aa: CASSYSTGAVDTQYF; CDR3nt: TGTGCCAGCAGTTACTCGACGGGGGCAGTGGATACGCAGTATTTT
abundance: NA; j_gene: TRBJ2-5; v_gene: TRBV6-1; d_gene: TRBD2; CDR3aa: CASRSGVETQYF; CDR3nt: TGTGCCAGCCGAAGCGGGGTGGAGACCCAGTACTTC
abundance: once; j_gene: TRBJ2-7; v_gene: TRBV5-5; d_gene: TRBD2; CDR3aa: CASSLSGGSSYEQYF; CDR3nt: TGTGCCAGCAGCTTGAGCGGGGGTAGCTCCTACGAGCAGTACTTC
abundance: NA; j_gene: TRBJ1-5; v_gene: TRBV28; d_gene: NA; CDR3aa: CASRVNGGSNQPQHF; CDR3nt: TGTGCCAGCAGGGTTAACGGGGGTAGCAATCAGCCCCAGCATTTT
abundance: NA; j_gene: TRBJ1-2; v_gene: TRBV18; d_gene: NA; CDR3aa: CASSPTPDYGYTF; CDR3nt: TGTGCCAGCTCCCCAACACCGGACTATGGCTACACCTTC
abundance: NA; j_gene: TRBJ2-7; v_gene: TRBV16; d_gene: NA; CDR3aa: CASSQISTTYEQYF; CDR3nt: TGTGCCAGCAGCCAAATTTCCACAACCTACGAGCAGTACTTC
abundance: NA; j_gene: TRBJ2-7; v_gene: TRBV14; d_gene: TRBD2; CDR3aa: CASSLAGQAIKFDF; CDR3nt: TGTGCCAGCAGCCTAGCGGGCCAGGCTATTAAGTTCGACTTC